This TCR beta chain appears in the sequencing data of a study of neurological immune-mediated disorders. Time point denoted: longitudinal time-point 3. The unsorted libraries originated from 2 million PBMCs kept at -80 C. Study-level results: The greatest degree of TCR clonal expansion was observed in HTLV-1-associated myelopathy, with the lowest in multiple sclerosis, below that of healthy controls.

J gave up 0 bases and V 3 bases, and 5 bases lay outside the gene matches. This CDR3 has 16 amino acids. Germline CDR1 MNHEY, CDR2 SMNVEV (reference sequence). This clonotype was counted ten times or more. What it recognizes is unknown. The cDNA came from 5'RACE, which used 10-nucleotide random UMIs. From the 5' RACE reads, TCRdb called clonotypes with MiXCR, one entry per CDR3 protein. The table lists about 45,000 distinct CDR3 sequences, roughly 14% of them singletons, with about 10% in the top ten. The chain links TRBV27 to TRBJ1-1; 9 bases map to TRBD1. The clonotype was recovered from a man aged 25 to 45 in good health. Input material: PBMCs. The CDR3 region has the DNA TGTGCCAGCAGTTTGTACAGGGGGCACGTGAACACTGAAGCTTTCTTT. Residues: CASSLYRGHVNTEAFF.